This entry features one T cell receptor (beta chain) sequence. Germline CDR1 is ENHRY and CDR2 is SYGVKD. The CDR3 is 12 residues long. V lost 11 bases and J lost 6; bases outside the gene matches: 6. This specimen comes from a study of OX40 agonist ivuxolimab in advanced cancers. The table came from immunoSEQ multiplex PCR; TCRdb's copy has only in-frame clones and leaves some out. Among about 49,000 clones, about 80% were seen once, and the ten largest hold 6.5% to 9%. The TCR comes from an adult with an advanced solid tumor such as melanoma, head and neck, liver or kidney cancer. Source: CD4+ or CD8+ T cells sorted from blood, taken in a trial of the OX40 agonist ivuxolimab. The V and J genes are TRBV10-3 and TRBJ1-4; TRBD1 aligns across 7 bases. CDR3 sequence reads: CAARDSDEKLFF. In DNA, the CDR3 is TGTGCCGCCCGGGACAGTGATGAAAAACTGTTTTTT.